The T cell receptor (beta chain) under discussion was sequenced for a study of T cells in Graves' hyperthyroidism and ophthalmopathy. The study, taken as a whole, reports: Median prediction lead before ophthalmopathy onset was around 7 months with the model.

The CDR3 covers 14 residues. V lost 0 bases and J 3 bases, leaving 12 bases between the germline ends. CDR1 and CDR2 from the germline V gene are DFQATT and SNEGSKA (reference sequence). RNA transcripts yielded amplified TCR beta CDR3 regions. Primed by the HTBI set, a first-round RT-PCR was run on the TCR CDR3. TCRdb independently ran MiXCR on the multiplex PCR reads; one entry per CDR3 protein. This sample carries hundreds of thousands of distinct CDR3 sequences, around 15% of them seen once, and the ten largest clones take roughly a tenth. This clonotype came up many times. Its cognate antigen is unknown. Disease duration under 2 months; hyperthyroidism patients were aged 18 to 65.

The chain employs TRBV20-1 and TRBJ2-7, with D perhaps matching TRBD2 (5 bases). Sequencing was done on a sample of blood. This clonotype was obtained from a woman between 18 and 29 years old with Graves' hyperthyroidism. CDR3 in amino acids: CSARELEPDYEQYF. As DNA, the CDR3 is TGCAGTGCTAGAGAACTAGAACCAGACTACGAGCAGTACTTC.